The 23 T cell receptor beta chains presented below share a single source sample, sequenced in a study of neurological immune-mediated disorders. Using its own MiXCR run on the 5' RACE reads, TCRdb lists one record per CDR3 protein. The table lists fewer than 65,000 distinct CDR3 sequences, approximately 10% of them singletons, with approximately 5% in the top ten. What was sequenced was PBMCs. The receptors stem from a man between 65 and 85 years old with HTLV-1-associated myelopathy (HAM/TSP).

This clonotype was detected a few times. This chain uses TRBV20-1 with TRBJ2-5; tentatively, D is TRBD1 or TRBD2 (5 bases each). With 0 bases removed from V and 7 bases from J, the gap between germline ends came to 21 bases. CDR3 size: 16 residues. Germline lookup yields CDR1 DFQATT and CDR2 SNEGSKA (reference sequence). CDR3 DNA: TGCAGTGCTAGAGATCCGGGGCACTCTACTCAGGGGACCCAGTACTTC. It is translated as CSARDPGHSTQGTQYF.

This clonotype was detected many times. This chain uses TRBV20-1 with TRBJ2-7; possibly TRBD1 for D (6 bases). The CDR3 runs 12 residues. Between the trimmed V and J ends, which lost 5 bases and 6 bases, there was a span of 14 bases. Germline loops: CDR1 DFQATT, CDR2 SNEGSKA (reference sequence). CDR3 DNA: TGCAGTGCTGGAGTCACAGGGCGCGAGCAGTACTTC. Translation gives CSAGVTGREQYF.

Ten or more counts support this clonotype. The genes are TRBV5-1 and TRBJ1-1; no definite D call. The CDR3 has 13 amino acids. From germline, CDR1 is SGHRS and CDR2 YFSETQ. Trimming took 3 bases from V and 1 from J, leaving 7 bases between them. This chain's CDR3 is CASSSVGNTEAFF. CDR3 sequence (DNA): TGCGCCAGCAGCTCGGTAGGGAACACTGAAGCTTTCTTT.

There are many counts of this clonotype. The genes are TRBV5-1 and TRBJ2-7; TRBD1 agrees at 9 bases. V shed 4 bases and J 1 base; nucleotides not matched to a gene: 6. Germline CDR1 reads SGHRS; CDR2 reads YFSETQ. This CDR3 is 15 amino acids long. CDR3 bases: TGCGCCAGCAGCCCAGGGACAGGGAGGTCCTACGAGCAGTACTTC. Translation gives CASSPGTGRSYEQYF.

This clonotype was seen ten or more times. The rearrangement uses TRBV9 and TRBJ2-5; 10 nucleotides match TRBD2. The CDR3 sequence is 15 residues long. Germline lookup yields CDR1 SGDLS and CDR2 YYNGEE. The V and J ends lost 5 bases and 5 bases, in that order; junction bases with no gene match: 9. DNA of the CDR3: TGTGCCAGCAGTGTCCTAGCGGGAGTAGGGGAGACCCAGTACTTC. Encoded protein: CASSVLAGVGETQYF.

The gene calls are TRBV20-1 and TRBJ2-6; D might be TRBD1 (5 bases). The V gene lost 3 bases and the J gene lost 3 bases, with 12 bases spanning the gap. Germline V lookup: CDR1 DFQATT, CDR2 SNEGSKA (reference sequence). The CDR3 contains 15 residues. The CDR3 region is CSARGRFFGANVLTF. The CDR3 region has the DNA TGCAGTGCTAGGGGGCGTTTTTTTGGGGCCAACGTCCTGACTTTC.

This clonotype was counted at least ten times. This chain connects TRBV20-1 to TRBJ2-2, with 7 bases identical to TRBD2. With 4 bases clipped from V and 3 bases from J, the junction kept 8 bases outside the gene matches. The V gene's germline CDR1 is DFQATT and CDR2 SNEGSKA (reference sequence). The CDR3 is made up of 15 amino acids. The CDR3 coding sequence is TGCAGTGCTAACCGAGCGGGACTGGACACCGGGGAGCTGTTTTTT. It is translated as CSANRAGLDTGELFF.

This clonotype was observed at least ten times. The chain employs TRBV25-1 and TRBJ2-3; 11 bases fit TRBD2. Germline CDR1 is MGHDK and CDR2 is SYGVNS. The CDR3 spans 15 residues. V lost 5 bases to trimming and J lost 2 bases; unmatched junction nucleotides: 3. The chain's CDR3 is CASSLLAGDTDTQYF. The CDR3 nucleotides are TGTGCCAGCAGTTTACTAGCGGGAGACACAGATACGCAGTATTTT.

This clonotype was seen at least ten times. The rearrangement joins TRBV9 to TRBJ2-5, with 7 bases lining up with TRBD2. Germline-derived CDR1 and CDR2 are SGDLS and YYNGEE. The CDR3 covers 13 residues. With 4 bases clipped from V and 4 bases from J, the junction kept 4 bases outside the gene matches. The CDR3 DNA is TGTGCCAGCAGCCTAAGACTAGCAGAGACCCAGTACTTC. Translated: CASSLRLAETQYF. The full variable domain, rest sourced from reference TRBV9 and TRBJ2-5, is DSGVTQTPKHLITATGQRVTLRCSPRSGDLSVYWYQQSLDQGLQFLIQYYNGEERAKGNILERFSAQQFPDLHSELNLSSLELGDSALYFCASSLRLAETQYFGPGTRLLVL.

This clonotype came up many times. This chain uses TRBV20-1 with TRBJ2-7; D unresolved. V lost 7 bases to trimming and J lost 4 bases, with 20 bases between them. The CDR3 is 14 amino acids. Germline assignment: CDR1 DFQATT and CDR2 SNEGSKA (reference sequence). The DNA of the CDR3 is TGCAGTGTCGGAGAGAGACTCTTCCCTTACGAGCAGTACTTC. Translation: CSVGERLFPYEQYF.

Notes on this clonotype: A much larger clone sits a single nucleotide away, making a read error possible. The V gene is TRBV5-6, the J gene TRBJ2-3; D possibly corresponds to TRBD1 (6 bases). CDR1 is SGHDT and CDR2 is YYEEEE in the germline V gene. The CDR3 is 13 residues long. With 4 bases removed from V and 5 bases from J, the gap between germline ends came to 11 bases. In DNA, the CDR3 is TGTGCCAGCAGCGGGGGCGGCGTAGATACGCAGTATTTT. This codes for CASSGGGVDTQYF.

A remark on this clonotype: At one of its ends the junction is not consistent with the germline gene, which may arise from a read error. The chain has TRBV12-3 or TRBV12-4 and TRBJ2-7; D may be TRBD1 (6 bases). The CDR3 runs to 13 residues. In DNA, the CDR3 is TGTGCCAGCAGTTTCAGGGGCTCCCACGAGCAGTACTTC. Protein product: CASSFRGSHEQYF.

Many counts were recorded for this clonotype. Here the CDR3 DNA reads TGTGCCAGCAGCTTACGGGGGTCGATGAATCAGCCCCAGCATTTT. Translating it yields CASSLRGSMNQPQHF. This chain connects TRBV11-2 to TRBJ1-5; D perhaps matches TRBD1 (5 bases). Germline loops: CDR1 SGHAT, CDR2 FQNNGV. This CDR3 has 15 amino acids. V gave up 2 bases and J gave up 4 bases, with 12 bases separating them.

This clonotype was counted many times. The rearrangement joins TRBV11-2 to TRBJ2-4; D assignment may be TRBD1 or TRBD2 (5 bases each). The CDR3 runs to 17 residues. The germline gives CDR1 SGHAT, CDR2 FQNNGV. V lost 0 bases and J 11 bases, leaving 23 bases between the germline ends. The CDR3 nucleotides read TGTGCCAGCAGCTTAGATCGATGGGGACCCACACACGGGGTTCAGTACTTC. It yields the protein CASSLDRWGPTHGVQYF.

This clonotype was counted only a few times. The genes are TRBV27 and TRBJ2-1; D uncertain. This CDR3 contains 14 residues. V lost 5 bases, J lost 3 bases, and 11 bases lay in between. Germline V gene lookup returns CDR1 MNHEY and CDR2 SMNVEV (reference sequence). CDR3 nucleotide sequence: TGTGCCAGCAGTCCAAGGTTTGACTACAATGAGCAGTTCTTC. This sequence encodes CASSPRFDYNEQFF.

This clonotype was observed many times. The gene calls are TRBV6-2 or TRBV6-3 and TRBJ2-1; D might be TRBD1 (5 bases). Germline V gene data show CDR1 as MNHEY and CDR2 as SVGEGT. The ends were cut back, 9 bases at V and 6 bases at J, with 12 bases in the middle. CDR3 length: 12 residues. The CDR3 here is CASHRRPNEQFF. As DNA, the CDR3 is TGTGCCAGTCACAGGCGACCCAATGAGCAGTTCTTC.

This clonotype was recorded many times. The chain couples TRBV18 to TRBJ1-1; no firm D call. V was clipped by 4 bases and J by 1 base, with 7 bases between them. The germline CDR1 and CDR2 sequences are KGHSH and LQKENI. There are 13 residues in the CDR3. The CDR3 DNA is TGTGCCAGCTCACAGGGATCGAACACTGAAGCTTTCTTT. Its protein is CASSQGSNTEAFF.

This clonotype was seen many times. V gene TRBV20-1 combines with J gene TRBJ1-4; possibly TRBD1 for D (6 bases). The CDR3 has 13 amino acids. Per the germline V gene, CDR1 is DFQATT and CDR2 is SNEGSKA (reference sequence). Deletions cut 5 bases from V and 3 bases from J, with 10 bases between. CDR3 nucleotide sequence: TGCAGTGCTGTGGGGGCGGCTAATGAAAAACTGTTTTTT. Translating it yields CSAVGAANEKLFF.

At least ten counts were recorded for this clonotype. This sequence joins TRBV14 and TRBJ2-2; D unresolved. Per the germline V gene, CDR1 is SGHDN and CDR2 is FVKESK. V was clipped by 0 bases and J by 5 bases, with 4 bases between them. The CDR3 covers 13 residues. The CDR3 nucleotides read TGTGCCAGCAGCCAAGAATTGACCGGGGAGCTGTTTTTT. Amino acids: CASSQELTGELFF.

The chain employs TRBV7-3 and TRBJ2-1, with TRBD2 as a possible D gene (6 bases). CDR1 is SGHTA and CDR2 is FQGTGA in the germline V gene. The CDR3 totals 14 residues. Trimming stripped 5 bases from V and 7 bases from J, with 15 bases between. This CDR3 is CASSPEKLANEQFF. DNA of the CDR3: TGTGCCAGCAGCCCAGAAAAACTAGCAAATGAGCAGTTCTTC.

Comment on this clonotype: Being one base from a much bigger clone, this may be a read error. The J gene is TRBJ2-3, the V gene TRBV7-3; D might be TRBD2 (6 bases). The CDR3 length is 15 residues. Germline lookup yields CDR1 SGHTA and CDR2 FQGTGA. The DNA of the CDR3 is TGTGCCTGCAGCTTAAACGCGGGACTTGCAGATACGCAGTATTTT. Translation: CACSLNAGLADTQYF.

The table lists this clonotype with many counts. The chain joins TRBV7-8 to TRBJ2-2; TRBD2 aligns across 9 bases. Germline CDR1 is SGHVS and CDR2 is FQNEAQ. The CDR3 length is 17 residues. The J segment lost 3 bases and the V segment lost 7 bases, leaving 12 bases of the junction unmatched. The CDR3 coding sequence is TGTGCCAGCATCGTACTGCGGCGGGAGGGCGACACCGGGGAGCTGTTTTTT. Protein product: CASIVLRREGDTGELFF.

At least ten counts were recorded for this clonotype. The gene calls are TRBV19 and TRBJ2-2; D unclear. The V gene's germline CDR1 is LNHDA and CDR2 SQIVND (reference sequence). V lost 6 bases and J lost 4, with 12 bases in between. This CDR3 spans 14 amino acids. The CDR3 reads CASRGSRRTGELFF. Here the CDR3 DNA reads TGTGCCAGTAGGGGGTCGAGACGCACCGGGGAGCTGTTTTTT.